The clone carrying this T cell receptor (beta chain) was found once. Sequencing was performed with immunoSEQ multiplex PCR; in TCRdb, only in-frame clones are kept and a portion is missing. The repertoire has 30,000 to 40,000 clones, 88% of them found once; the top ten carry 6% to 7.5%. The sample comes from a study of T cell changes during pregnancy in multiple sclerosis. Germline CDR1 reads GTSNPN; CDR2 reads SVGIG (reference sequence). This CDR3 has 12 residues. Trimming removed 2 bases at V and 8 bases at J, with 12 bases between. The chain is built from TRBV30 and TRBJ1-2, with unresolved D. The sequencing used CD8+ T cells from peripheral blood mononuclear cells, collected in the third trimester of pregnancy. The TCR was taken from a female donor with multiple sclerosis, enrolled in a pregnancy study. The CDR3 sequence: CAWSSDMVGYTF. As DNA, the CDR3 is TGTGCCTGGAGTAGCGATATGGTGGGCTACACCTTC. The variable domain in full, completed from reference TRBV30 and TRBJ1-2, reads SQTIHQWPATLVQPVGSPLSLECTVEGTSNPNLYWYRQAAGRGLQLLFYSVGIGQISSEVPQNLSASRPQDRQFILSSKKLLLSDSGFYLCAWSSDMVGYTFGSGTRLTVV.